Sequencing of this T cell receptor (beta chain) was carried out in a study of blood T cell repertoires in COVID-19. The assay was immunoSEQ multiplex PCR, and TCRdb's table has in-frame clones only and misses some. The sample has just under 65,000 clones; around four fifths are singletons. Germline CDR1 WSHSY, CDR2 SAAADI. This CDR3 contains 17 residues. The V gene end was trimmed by 2 bases and the J gene end by 0 bases; junction bases not matched to a gene: 10. The specimen sequenced was peripheral blood. The chain employs TRBV10-2 and TRBJ2-7, with 7 bases that match TRBD2. The sequence derives from a man aged 60-69 years with COVID-19, enrolled during active disease. The CDR3 protein is CASSEPFASGSSYEQYF. In DNA form, the CDR3 reads TGCGCCAGCAGTGAGCCCTTTGCTAGCGGAAGCTCCTACGAGCAGTACTTC.